In this sample, the clone carrying this TCR beta chain turned up a few times. The data originate from a study of shared clonotypes between healthy human individuals. Germline V gives CDR1 LGHNA, CDR2 YNFKEQ. The CDR3 is 17 residues long. The V and J ends lost 4 bases and 6 bases, in that order; junction bases with no gene match: 11. Sequencing was performed with immunoSEQ multiplex PCR; in TCRdb, only in-frame clones are kept and a portion is missing. The sample has roughly 1,100,000 clones, roughly 80% seen once. The chain joins TRBV4-2 to TRBJ2-7; 14 bases align to TRBD2. What was sequenced was memory CD4+ T cells sorted from blood. Subset described: CD45RA-negative fraction. The clonotype was recovered from a man between 18 and 29 years old in good health. The CDR3 coding sequence is TGTGCCAGCAGCCGCGTGACTAGCGGGGGGGGGCCCGGCGAGCAGTACTTC. Encoded protein: CASSRVTSGGGPGEQYF.